Following are 9 T cell receptor beta chains from one sample sequenced in a study of T-cell memory formation after mild COVID-19. A single record per CDR3 protein comes from TCRdb applying MiXCR to the 5' RACE reads. The repertoire holds about 470,000 distinct CDR3 sequences, with around a sixth as singletons. The sequenced sample was PBMCs or a T cell subset sorted from them (not recorded which). These receptor sequences come from an adult woman who had mild COVID-19 (a few samples of this study predate the infection). Cell type and time point are not known.

The sample holds many counts of this clonotype. The rearrangement links TRBV5-1 to TRBJ2-7; tentatively, D is TRBD1 (6 bases). The V end was cut by 4 bases, the J end by 1 base, with 9 bases between. This CDR3 has 13 residues. The germline V gene encodes CDR1 SGHRS and CDR2 YFSETQ. CDR3 protein: CASSAGQSYEQYF. In nucleotides, the CDR3 is TGCGCCAGCAGCGCCGGACAGTCCTACGAGCAGTACTTC.

V is TRBV20-1 and J is TRBJ1-1; D gene uncertain. The germline V gene has CDR1 DFQATT and CDR2 SNEGSKA (reference sequence). This CDR3 region has 12 residues. V lost 6 bases and J lost 2, with 10 bases in between. The CDR3 nucleotides are TGCAGTGCCTGGAGCCTTAACACTGAAGCTTTCTTT. This codes for CSAWSLNTEAFF.

The genes are TRBV15 and TRBJ2-5; 13 bases line up with TRBD2. Trimming took 8 bases from V and 1 from J; bases not matched to a gene: 1. Germline V CDR1 and CDR2: LNHNV, YYDKDF (reference sequence). There are 14 residues in the CDR3. The CDR3 sequence: CATGLAGAQETQYF. CDR3 DNA: TGTGCCACCGGACTAGCGGGGGCCCAAGAGACCCAGTACTTC.

This clonotype has just a few counts. The V gene is TRBV3-1, the J gene TRBJ2-7; no firm D call. Trimming shortened V by 3 bases and J by 3 bases, and 6 bases separated the two germline ends. This CDR3 is 12 amino acids long. Germline CDR1 LGHDT, CDR2 YNNKEL (reference sequence). The CDR3 loop reads CASSQENYEQYF. Here the CDR3 DNA reads TGTGCCAGCAGCCAGGAAAACTACGAGCAGTACTTC.

This clonotype turned up a few times. The genes are TRBV12-3 or TRBV12-4 and TRBJ2-1; D unclear. Trimming left V 4 bases short and J 6 bases short, with 10 bases between. This CDR3 region has 13 residues. CDR3 coding DNA: TGTGCCAGCAGTTATTGGACGGGCAATGAGCAGTTCTTC. This encodes CASSYWTGNEQFF.

This clonotype was found a few times. The chain recombines TRBV12-3 or TRBV12-4 with TRBJ1-5; D is unclear. Trimming removed 7 bases from V and 0 bases from J, with 13 bases in between. The CDR3 runs to 15 residues. This CDR3 reads CASTLTGYSNQPQHF. The CDR3 DNA reads TGTGCCAGCACCCTGACGGGCTATAGCAATCAGCCCCAGCATTTT.

The chain carries TRBV15 and TRBJ2-5; D ambiguous. V was pared by 0 bases and J by 5 bases, with 13 bases between. This CDR3 is built from 15 residues. Germline CDR1 and CDR2: LNHNV and YYDKDF (reference sequence). CDR3 bases: TGTGCCACCAGCAGAGAGACCCTGCCTGGGGAGACCCAGTACTTC. Amino acids: CATSRETLPGETQYF.

This chain links TRBV20-1 with TRBJ2-1; 7 bases line up with TRBD2. This CDR3 region has 13 residues. J gave up 12 bases and V 5 bases, and 13 bases lay outside the gene matches. Germline V gene data show CDR1 as DFQATT and CDR2 as SNEGSKA (reference sequence). CDR3 nucleotide sequence: TGCAGTGCTTCGGCGGGGCGGGAGCCGGTGCAGTTCTTC. Protein product: CSASAGREPVQFF.

This clonotype was picked up a small number of times. The chain is built from TRBV12-3 or TRBV12-4 and TRBJ1-2; D not certain. CDR3 length: 14 amino acids. Trimming shortened V by 6 bases and J by 8 bases, and 19 bases separated the two germline ends. DNA for the CDR3: TGTGCCAGCAGCCTCCGACGGCCGGTACTGGGCTACACCTTC. This sequence encodes CASSLRRPVLGYTF.